One and the same sample provided the 27 T cell receptor beta chains below, sequenced in a study of blood T cell repertoires in COVID-19. Here immunoSEQ multiplex PCR was the method, and the copy in TCRdb shows in-frame clones only, minus some. The sample holds 150,000 or so clones; approximately 82% are singletons and the top ten take approximately 14%. Input material: peripheral blood. All receptors come from a human donor with acute or convalescent COVID-19. The donor label of this sample is uncertain.

This clone was found a few times. This chain connects TRBV2 to TRBJ2-1; D is possibly TRBD2 (6 bases). This CDR3 contains 14 residues. The germline V and J ends were trimmed by 6 bases and 8 bases, with 17 bases remaining between them. CDR1 SNHLY and CDR2 FYNNEI come from the germline V gene. CDR3 loop: CASRGDSNTHEQFF. The CDR3 DNA is TGTGCCAGCAGAGGGGACTCCAACACCCATGAGCAGTTCTTC.

The sample holds one count of this clone. The chain joins TRBV5-1 to TRBJ2-1; 7 nucleotides match TRBD2. V lost 3 bases to trimming and J lost 4 bases; unmatched junction nucleotides: 4. The V gene's germline CDR1 is SGHRS and CDR2 YFSETQ. The CDR3 is 14 residues long. Written as DNA, the CDR3 is TGCGCCAGCAGCTACGGGGAGGGGTACAATGAGCAGTTCTTC. It encodes CASSYGEGYNEQFF. The complete variable domain, with remaining parts taken from reference TRBV5-1 and TRBJ2-1, reads KAGVTQTPRYLIKTRGQQVTLSCSPISGHRSVSWYQQTPGQGLQFLFEYFSETQRNKGNFPGRFSGRQFSNSRSEMNVSTLELGDSALYLCASSYGEGYNEQFFGPGTRLTVL.

There are many counts of this clone. This chain uses TRBV5-1 with TRBJ1-1; 8 nucleotides match TRBD1. V was clipped by 1 base and J by 5 bases; unmatched bases: 7. Germline assignment: CDR1 SGHRS and CDR2 YFSETQ. This CDR3 region has 15 residues. CDR3 coding DNA: TGCGCCAGCAGCTTGAGTCGACAGGGGCGAACTGAAGCTTTCTTT. Encoded protein: CASSLSRQGRTEAFF.

The rearrangement links TRBV6-2 or TRBV6-3 to TRBJ2-7; 7 bases match TRBD2. In germline, CDR1 is MNHEY, CDR2 SVGEGT. This CDR3 contains 15 residues. After removal of 6 bases from V and 0 bases from J, the junction contained 8 bases not matched to a gene. CDR3 residues: CASSSAGLSSYEQYF. The CDR3 nucleotides read TGTGCCAGCAGCTCAGCGGGACTATCCTCCTACGAGCAGTACTTC.

The chain couples TRBV5-1 to TRBJ2-5, with 7 positions matching TRBD1. The CDR3 totals 13 residues. J lost 6 bases, V lost 0 bases, and 2 bases had no gene match. The germline V gene has CDR1 SGHRS and CDR2 YFSETQ. CDR3: CASSLEGAQTQYF. In nucleotides, the CDR3 is TGCGCCAGCAGCTTGGAGGGGGCGCAGACCCAGTACTTC. Combining the CDR3 with reference TRBV5-1 and TRBJ2-5 gives the whole variable domain KAGVTQTPRYLIKTRGQQVTLSCSPISGHRSVSWYQQTPGQGLQFLFEYFSETQRNKGNFPGRFSGRQFSNSRSEMNVSTLELGDSALYLCASSLEGAQTQYFGPGTRLLVL.

V and J are TRBV4-1 and TRBJ2-1; 9 nucleotides align to TRBD2. The CDR3 totals 18 residues. The J segment lost 5 bases and the V segment lost 4 bases, leaving 15 bases of the junction unmatched. The germline gives CDR1 MGHRA, CDR2 YSYEKL. DNA of the CDR3: TGCGCCAGCAGCCGGACGCCTAGCGGGGTACAGACGAACAATGAGCAGTTCTTC. It encodes CASSRTPSGVQTNNEQFF.

The chain links TRBV19 to TRBJ1-4, with no clear D. V dropped 7 bases and J dropped 8 bases, with 5 bases sitting between them. Germline V gene data show CDR1 as LNHDA and CDR2 as SQIVND (reference sequence). The CDR3 has 10 residues. CDR3: CASMREKLFF. Here the CDR3 DNA reads TGTGCCAGTATGCGGGAAAAACTGTTTTTT.

In its sample, this clone was seen a few times. The chain links TRBV7-9 to TRBJ1-1; 8 nucleotides agree with TRBD1. CDR1 is SEHNR, CDR2 FQNEAQ, per germline (reference sequence). The V gene end was trimmed by 5 bases and the J gene end by 5 bases; junction bases not matched to a gene: 7. The CDR3 length is 14 residues. CDR3 nucleotide sequence: TGTGCCAGCAGCAACCCACAGGGGGGGACTGAAGCTTTCTTT. This gives the protein CASSNPQGGTEAFF.

The chain uses TRBV6-5 and TRBJ1-4; TRBD1 might be the D (5 bases). The CDR3 runs 15 residues. The V end was cut by 5 bases, the J end by 6 bases, with 16 bases between. Germline V CDR1 and CDR2: MNHEY, SVGAGI. The CDR3 DNA reads as TGTGCCAGCAGTCGTCAGTGGGGCCAAGATGAAAAACTGTTTTTT. Translation gives CASSRQWGQDEKLFF.

V is TRBV14 and J is TRBJ2-7; a weak D match, TRBD2 (6 bases). Per germline, CDR1 SGHDN and CDR2 FVKESK. V lost 1 base and J 6 bases, leaving 10 bases between the germline ends. The CDR3 sequence is 13 residues long. The CDR3 sequence: CASSQVRGGEQYF. CDR3 DNA sequence: TGTGCCAGCAGCCAAGTGCGGGGTGGCGAGCAGTACTTC.

The chain carries TRBV7-9 and TRBJ1-2; D is ambiguous. The germline V and J ends were trimmed by 5 bases and 4 bases, with 8 bases remaining between them. The CDR3 sequence is 12 residues long. The germline gives CDR1 SEHNR, CDR2 FQNEAQ (reference sequence). CDR3 residues: CASSEYSYGYTF. The DNA of the CDR3 is TGTGCCAGCAGCGAATACAGCTATGGCTACACCTTC.

The CDR3 coding sequence is TGTGCCAGTAGTACCTCCCGGACTAGCGGACCCGGGGAGCTGTTTTTT. This codes for CASSTSRTSGPGELFF. The chain links TRBV19 to TRBJ2-2, with 10 positions matching TRBD2. Germline values: CDR1 LNHDA, CDR2 SQIVND (reference sequence). The CDR3 runs to 16 residues. Germline trimming cut 4 bases from V and 6 bases from J; bases unmatched to any gene: 8.

This chain joins TRBV7-2 and TRBJ2-2; tentatively, D is TRBD2 (5 bases). The V and J ends lost 5 bases and 3 bases respectively, with 13 bases between them. Germline V lookup: CDR1 SGHTA, CDR2 FQGNSA. The CDR3 runs to 15 residues. CDR3 loop: CASSRRVSYTGELFF. In DNA, the CDR3 is TGTGCCAGCAGCCGGCGGGTTTCGTACACCGGGGAGCTGTTTTTT.

The chain has TRBV19 and TRBJ1-6, with TRBD1 matching 10 bases. V shed 6 bases, J shed 8 bases, and the junction held 7 bases outside the gene matches. Germline assignment: CDR1 LNHDA and CDR2 SQIVND (reference sequence). The CDR3 totals 15 residues. The CDR3 loop reads CASRAEGQGYSPLHF. In nucleotides, the CDR3 is TGTGCCAGTAGGGCGGAGGGACAGGGGTATTCACCCCTCCACTTT.

In its sample, this clone was seen once. The rearrangement links TRBV2 to TRBJ1-1; unclear D gene. The CDR3 length is 15 residues. Germline lookup yields CDR1 SNHLY and CDR2 FYNNEI. Trimming took off 5 bases at V and 0 bases at J, with 13 bases between the two ends. In nucleotides, the CDR3 is TGTGCCAGCAGTCCCGAGAGCCTACTGAACACTGAAGCTTTCTTT. The encoded protein is CASSPESLLNTEAFF. The full variable domain, with the rest looked up from reference TRBV2 and TRBJ1-1, is EPEVTQTPSHQVTQMGQEVILRCVPISNHLYFYWYRQILGQKVEFLVSFYNNEISEKSEIFDDQFSVERPDGSNFTLKIRSTKLEDSAMYFCASSPESLLNTEAFFGQGTRLTVV.

J is TRBJ1-1 and V is TRBV19; no firm D call. The germline V gene has CDR1 LNHDA and CDR2 SQIVND (reference sequence). Trimming shortened V by 2 bases and J by 4 bases, and 17 bases separated the two germline ends. The CDR3 has 16 amino acids. The DNA of the CDR3 is TGTGCCAGTAGTATACCCGGACGCCCGCGGGGCACTGAAGCTTTCTTT. Its translation: CASSIPGRPRGTEAFF.

The table lists this clone with a count of one. The gene calls are TRBV19 and TRBJ1-2; a weak D match, TRBD1 (6 bases). V was shortened by 1 base and J by 4 bases, with 13 bases between the two germline ends. Looked up from germline, CDR1 is LNHDA and CDR2 is SQIVND (reference sequence). CDR3 length: 15 amino acids. CDR3 DNA sequence: TGTGCCAGTAGTATAGTATCGGGGACACTCTATGGCTACACCTTC. Protein sequence: CASSIVSGTLYGYTF.

The V call is TRBV7-2, the J call TRBJ2-1; TRBD1 is a possible D gene (6 bases). CDR3 size: 15 residues. Deletions cut 5 bases from V and 4 bases from J, with 15 bases between. Germline loops: CDR1 SGHTA, CDR2 FQGNSA. CDR3 bases: TGTGCCAGCAGCCAGACCCGGGACACATACAATGAGCAGTTCTTC. This gives the protein CASSQTRDTYNEQFF.

V usage is TRBV23-1 and J usage is TRBJ1-1; 9 bases align to TRBD1. TRBV23-1 is known as an ORF, though its function is uncertain. With V trimmed by 7 bases and J by 5 bases, 8 bases remained unmatched. The CDR3 loop spans 14 amino acids. The DNA of the CDR3 is TGCGCCAGCATCCGGACAGGGGTGGGGACTGAAGCTTTCTTT. Residues: CASIRTGVGTEAFF.

The chain couples TRBV7-9 to TRBJ2-7; 7 bases line up with TRBD1. CDR3 size: 14 residues. V lost 5 bases to trimming and J lost 2 bases; unmatched junction nucleotides: 6. Germline V gene data show CDR1 as SEHNR and CDR2 as FQNEAQ (reference sequence). In DNA, the CDR3 is TGTGCCAGCAGCCCCTTACAGGGGCCCTACGAGCAGTACTTC. Its translation is CASSPLQGPYEQYF.

The V gene is TRBV5-1, the J gene TRBJ2-7; 7 bases line up with TRBD1. The CDR3 has 14 residues. Trimming removed 7 bases from V and 2 bases from J; junction bases left unmatched: 9. Germline CDR1 and CDR2: SGHRS and YFSETQ. The CDR3 spells CASGPDRDPYEQYF. The CDR3 nucleotides are TGCGCCAGCGGACCCGACAGGGACCCCTACGAGCAGTACTTC.

CDR3 sequence reads: CASSWGGSSSYNSPLHF. DNA of the CDR3: TGTGCCAGCAGCTGGGGGGGTTCCAGCTCCTATAATTCACCCCTCCACTTT. This chain uses TRBV5-4 with TRBJ1-6, with D possibly matching TRBD1 (5 bases). V was shortened by 3 bases and J by 0 bases, with 13 bases between the two germline ends. The germline V gene encodes CDR1 SGHNT and CDR2 YYREEE (reference sequence). CDR3 size: 17 residues.

The CDR3 loop is CATSRLRAYYGYTF. In nucleotides, the CDR3 is TGTGCCACCAGCAGGCTCAGGGCCTACTATGGCTACACCTTC. The V call is TRBV15, the J call TRBJ1-2, with D possibly being TRBD1 (5 bases). Germline lookup yields CDR1 LNHNV and CDR2 YYDKDF (reference sequence). V lost 3 bases to trimming and J lost 3 bases, with 11 bases between them. This CDR3 has 14 residues. The whole variable domain, remainder taken from reference TRBV15 and TRBJ1-2, is DAMVIQNPRYQVTQFGKPVTLSCSQTLNHNVMYWYQQKSSQAPKLLFHYYDKDFNNEADTPDNFQSRRPNTSFCFLDIRSPGLGDTAMYLCATSRLRAYYGYTFGSGTRLTVV.

This chain links TRBV5-1 with TRBJ2-3, with D possibly being TRBD2 (6 bases). Trimming shortened V by 0 bases and J by 1 base, and 18 bases separated the two germline ends. The CDR3 covers 18 residues. Germline V gene data show CDR1 as SGHRS and CDR2 as YFSETQ. This CDR3 reads CASSLGRDLPTRTDTQYF. The CDR3 DNA is TGCGCCAGCAGCTTGGGGCGGGACTTACCAACCCGCACAGATACGCAGTATTTT.

The gene calls are TRBV27 and TRBJ1-2; D is possibly TRBD1 (6 bases). Germline CDR1 and CDR2: MNHEY and SMNVEV (reference sequence). V gave up 6 bases and J gave up 2 bases, with 10 bases separating them. This CDR3 is 13 amino acids long. This chain's CDR3 is CASRPDRNYGYTF. CDR3 sequence (DNA): TGTGCCAGCAGACCGGACAGAAACTATGGCTACACCTTC.

The sample holds a few counts of this clone. CDR3 nucleotides: TGTGCCAGCAGCCACCCAGGACAGTCCTCCTACGAGCAGTACTTC. Protein: CASSHPGQSSYEQYF. The chain recombines TRBV3-1 (or the pseudogene TRBV3-2) with TRBJ2-7, with D perhaps TRBD1 (6 bases). CDR3 length: 15 amino acids. Per germline, CDR1 LGHDT and CDR2 YNNKEL (reference sequence). V shed 3 bases and J shed 0 bases, with 12 bases lying between them.

The CDR3 loop is CASSQVAQGNGYTF. Written as DNA, the CDR3 is TGTGCCAGCAGCCAAGTGGCACAGGGTAATGGCTACACCTTC. The chain is built from TRBV3-1 (or the pseudogene TRBV3-2) and TRBJ1-2; D might be TRBD1 (6 bases). The germline CDR1 and CDR2 sequences are LGHDT and YNNKEL (reference sequence). Trimming took 1 base from V and 6 from J, leaving 12 bases between them. This CDR3 region has 14 residues.